The clone carrying this T cell receptor (beta chain) appeared a single time. The sample comes from a study of shared clonotypes between healthy human individuals. Per germline, CDR1 ENHRY and CDR2 SYGVKD. V lost 8 bases and J lost 5; bases outside the gene matches: 10. The CDR3 runs 14 residues. As defined, naive CD8 cells were CD45RO-negative and positively selected for CCR7, with terminally differentiated effector memory CD45RA+ cells excluded. Method: immunoSEQ multiplex PCR; TCRdb's copy keeps in-frame clones and lacks some. Of around 640,000 clones listed, about 96% are singletons. The material sequenced was naive CD8+ T cells sorted from blood. The TCR was taken from a woman between 25 and 40 years old in good health. The genes are TRBV10-3 and TRBJ2-7; 9 bases align to TRBD2. CDR3 residues: CAIAGSGSTHEQYF. The CDR3 nucleotides are TGTGCCATCGCCGGTAGCGGGAGTACCCACGAGCAGTACTTC.